This T cell receptor beta chain was sequenced for a study of T cells in Graves' hyperthyroidism and ophthalmopathy. This clonotype was seen repeatedly, ten times or more. RNA transcripts gave rise to amplified TCR beta CDR3 regions. The TCR CDR3 first-round RT-PCR relied on the HTBI primer set. TCRdb called the multiplex PCR reads again in MiXCR, with one record for every CDR3 protein. This repertoire shows about 270,000 distinct CDR3 sequences, less than 30% found once; its top ten account for around 30%. The CDR3 contains 14 residues. V lost 8 bases to trimming and J lost 10 bases; unmatched junction nucleotides: 16. Germline lookup yields CDR1 KGHSH and CDR2 LQKENI.

J is TRBJ1-1 and V is TRBV18; 7 bases align to TRBD1. The TCR sequence derives from a man between 35 and 55 years old with Graves' hyperthyroidism that later progressed to Graves' ophthalmopathy. Sequencing was performed on blood. CDR3 sequence: CASDRGQASPGAFF. For the CDR3, the DNA is TGTGCCAGCGACCGAGGACAGGCCTCGCCTGGAGCTTTCTTT.